The sequence of this TCR beta chain was determined in a study of T cells expressing NK-cell markers. Study-wide context: Researchers got TCR beta repertoires out of sorted CD3+CD56+NKG2C+, CD3+CD56+NKG2C- and CD3+CD56-NKG2C+ T cells. The sequencing cohort of eight donors included seven HCMV-seropositive individuals and one seronegative individual.

TCR beta libraries carry UMIs added by 5'RACE template switching. TCRdb reprocessed the 5' RACE reads and stores each CDR3 protein as one record, lacking DNA. The sample table includes 550,000 to 600,000 distinct CDR3 sequences. As for this clonotype: Its antigen remains unknown.

The CDR3 spans 15 residues. Germline V gives CDR1 SGHTA, CDR2 FQGNSA. Study-wide points: In about six donors, dominant CD3+CD56+NKG2C+ clonotypes ranked among the top 10 CD8+ clonotypes.

This sequence was found in a man aged 18-30 years in good health. The V call is TRBV7-2, the J call TRBJ2-3; TCRdb lists TRBD1, though no DNA is available to test this call. Sequences were obtained from blood T cells: a sorted CD56 or NKG2C T cell subset, CD4+ or CD8+ T cells, or bulk PBMC T cells (not recorded which). CDR3 region: CASSRDRASTDTQYF.